A single sample gave rise to the 30 T cell receptor beta chains below, sequenced in a study of cytomegalovirus exposure and HLA in healthy donors. PCR employed 60 Vbeta and 13 Jbeta primers. Assay: immunoSEQ multiplex PCR; the TCRdb copy retains only in-frame clones and omits some. The table shows around 130,000 clones, with approximately 80% occurring only once. What was sequenced was PBMCs. These TCRs come from a man aged 35 to 55 in good health and CMV-seronegative.

The V gene is TRBV20-1, the J gene TRBJ1-2; no clear D. Germline V CDR1 and CDR2: DFQATT, SNEGSKA (reference sequence). This CDR3 has 11 residues. V lost 6 bases and J 8 bases, leaving 13 bases between the germline ends. The CDR3 DNA reads as TGCAGTGCGTCTACTAGGAGGGGCTACACCTTC. Translated, it gives CSASTRRGYTF.

This clone has only a few counts. CDR3 loop: CASMTGPNTETQYF. In nucleotides, the CDR3 is TGCGCCAGTATGACAGGGCCGAATACTGAGACCCAGTACTTC. The rearrangement links TRBV5-1 to TRBJ2-5; TRBD1 matches at 7 bases. From germline, CDR1 is SGHRS and CDR2 YFSETQ. Trimming at V came to 8 bases and at J to 5 bases, leaving 12 bases not matched to a gene. The CDR3 has 14 residues.

This clone showed up just a few times. V and J are TRBV28 and TRBJ1-1; maybe TRBD1 (6 bases). CDR3 length: 12 residues. V gave up 10 bases and J gave up 4 bases, with 13 bases separating them. Germline V gene sequence: CDR1 MDHEN, CDR2 SYDVKM. CDR3 coding DNA: TGTGCCATCTCAGCGGACAGCACTGAAGCTTTCTTT. Translated: CAISADSTEAFF.

The chain combines TRBV29-1 with TRBJ2-1; TRBD1 aligns across 8 bases. V gave up 4 bases and J gave up 8 bases; unmatched junction bases: 13. The CDR3 is 15 amino acids. CDR1 SQVTM and CDR2 ANQGSEA come from the germline V gene. CDR3: CSVGAGQGSIYEQFF. As DNA, the CDR3 is TGCAGCGTTGGGGCTGGACAGGGCAGTATCTATGAGCAGTTCTTC.

V is TRBV11-2 and J is TRBJ1-4; perhaps TRBD1 as D (6 bases). The CDR3 spans 16 residues. Germline V gene lookup returns CDR1 SGHAT and CDR2 FQNNGV. The V gene lost 5 bases and the J gene lost 7 bases, with 20 bases spanning the gap. In DNA, the CDR3 is TGTGCCAGCAGCCTAATTAGGGGGGGCAGGGGTGAAAAACTGTTTTTT. The encoded protein is CASSLIRGGRGEKLFF.

The rearrangement joins TRBV2 to TRBJ2-1; D not certain. The germline V gene has CDR1 SNHLY and CDR2 FYNNEI. V gave up 6 bases and J gave up 9 bases, with 18 bases separating them. The CDR3 is made up of 14 amino acids. CDR3 DNA sequence: TGTGCCAGCAGAGAGAGACCAGCCCGCGGTGAGCAGTTCTTC. Its protein product is CASRERPARGEQFF. Supplemented by reference TRBV2 and TRBJ2-1, the full variable domain reads EPEVTQTPSHQVTQMGQEVILRCVPISNHLYFYWYRQILGQKVEFLVSFYNNEISEKSEIFDDQFSVERPDGSNFTLKIRSTKLEDSAMYFCASRERPARGEQFFGPGTRLTVL.

The V call is TRBV6-1, the J call TRBJ2-7; D possibly corresponds to TRBD2 (6 bases). This CDR3 is 14 amino acids long. Germline loops: CDR1 MNHNS, CDR2 SASEGT. V gave up 6 bases and J gave up 1 base, with 13 bases separating them. DNA of the CDR3: TGTGCCAGCAGCGGGACTGCGCGTTCCTACGAGCAGTACTTC. It specifies CASSGTARSYEQYF.

This clone was counted a single time. This chain uses TRBV7-2 with TRBJ2-7, with 16 positions matching TRBD2. Germline assignment: CDR1 SGHTA and CDR2 FQGNSA. This CDR3 is built from 19 residues. J lost 1 base, V lost 7 bases, and 13 bases had no gene match. The CDR3 loop is CASNPEVGLAGGGSYEQYF. In DNA form, the CDR3 reads TGTGCCAGCAACCCCGAAGTGGGACTAGCGGGGGGGGGATCCTACGAGCAGTACTTC.

The chain carries TRBV30 and TRBJ2-5; D is uncertain. Looked up from germline, CDR1 is GTSNPN and CDR2 is SVGIG (reference sequence). Deletions cut 3 bases from V and 5 bases from J, with 10 bases between. This CDR3 region has 12 residues. The CDR3 DNA reads as TGTGCCTGGAGCCCAGGTGGTGAGACCCAGTACTTC. It specifies CAWSPGGETQYF.

V and J are TRBV25-1 and TRBJ1-5; 8 bases fit TRBD1. Germline loops: CDR1 MGHDK, CDR2 SYGVNS. The length of the CDR3 is 14 residues. The V segment lost 6 bases and the J segment 5 bases; nucleotides outside the gene matches: 6. In DNA, the CDR3 is TGTGCCAGCAGGGAGACAGGGGTTGATCAGCCCCAGCATTTT. It is translated as CASRETGVDQPQHF.

The chain is built from TRBV10-3 and TRBJ2-3; TRBD2 matches at 8 bases. Germline lookup yields CDR1 ENHRY and CDR2 SYGVKD. Germline trimming cut 4 bases from V and 2 bases from J; bases unmatched to any gene: 14. CDR3 size: 18 residues. Here the CDR3 DNA reads TGTGCCATCAGTGGTGACCCGGGGGGGGGATTGGACACAGATACGCAGTATTTT. It is translated as CAISGDPGGGLDTDTQYF.

The chain is built from TRBV19 and TRBJ1-5; the D is unclear. Germline CDR1 is LNHDA and CDR2 is SQIVND (reference sequence). The CDR3 covers 12 residues. V was trimmed by 3 bases and J by 5 bases, leaving 5 bases between them. CDR3 coding DNA: TGTGCCAGTAGTATTTCCTATCAGCCCCAGCATTTT. It yields the protein CASSISYQPQHF.

The chain employs TRBV10-3 and TRBJ2-1; D might be TRBD2 (6 bases). The CDR3 extends over 18 amino acids. V was clipped by 4 bases and J by 3 bases, with 22 bases between them. Germline V gene lookup returns CDR1 ENHRY and CDR2 SYGVKD. CDR3 in DNA: TGTGCCATCAGTGGGGGATCCGGCCTAGCGAGTTACTACAATGAGCAGTTCTTC. It encodes CAISGGSGLASYYNEQFF.

This chain uses TRBV5-4 with TRBJ1-6, with D perhaps TRBD1 (5 bases). CDR1 and CDR2 from the germline V gene are SGHNT and YYREEE (reference sequence). V was cut by 3 bases and J by 7 bases, with 11 bases left in between. The CDR3 totals 14 residues. This chain's CDR3 is CASSSDTANSPLHF. The CDR3 DNA follows: TGTGCCAGCAGCTCGGACACAGCAAATTCACCCCTCCACTTT.

This clone appeared once. The chain has TRBV19 and TRBJ2-2; D might be TRBD1 (6 bases). The CDR3 runs to 14 residues. The germline CDR1 and CDR2 sequences are LNHDA and SQIVND (reference sequence). Trimming shortened V by 9 bases and J by 0 bases, and 11 bases separated the two germline ends. The CDR3: CASRDRTNTGELFF. CDR3 nucleotides: TGTGCCAGCCGCGACAGGACGAACACCGGGGAGCTGTTTTTT.

J is TRBJ2-1 and V is TRBV27; 8 bases line up with TRBD2. Germline V gene data show CDR1 as MNHEY and CDR2 as SMNVEV (reference sequence). V dropped 5 bases and J dropped 2; count of bases not matched to a gene: 8. CDR3 length: 16 residues. CDR3 protein: CASSPLGSGAYNEQFF. CDR3 coding DNA: TGTGCCAGCAGTCCTCTTGGTAGCGGGGCCTACAATGAGCAGTTCTTC.

Comments on this clone: Other DNA sequences in this specimen translate into the identical CDR3. V usage is TRBV18 and J usage is TRBJ2-7; 9 bases agree with TRBD1. The germline V gene encodes CDR1 KGHSH and CDR2 LQKENI. The CDR3 spans 15 residues. The trim removed 2 bases at V and 1 base at J, leaving 3 bases unmatched. CDR3 sequence (DNA): TGTGCCAGCTCACCAGGGACAGGGCTTTCCTACGAGCAGTACTTC. Protein product: CASSPGTGLSYEQYF.

The chain uses TRBV28 and TRBJ1-1; D is unclear. Per the germline V gene, CDR1 is MDHEN and CDR2 is SYDVKM. This CDR3 region has 13 residues. V was shortened by 5 bases and J by 9 bases, with 16 bases between the two germline ends. The DNA of the CDR3 is TGTGCCAGCAGTCCGCCGGGGAGGGAGAAAGCTTTCTTT. Protein: CASSPPGREKAFF.

This chain joins TRBV7-9 and TRBJ2-1; D might be TRBD1 (6 bases). The CDR3 runs 16 residues. V shed 2 bases and J shed 3 bases, with 14 bases lying between them. In germline, CDR1 is SEHNR, CDR2 FQNEAQ (reference sequence). Here the CDR3 DNA reads TGTGCCAGCAGCTTATTGGCAGGGGTGAGCTACAATGAGCAGTTCTTC. It yields the protein CASSLLAGVSYNEQFF.

V usage is TRBV18 and J usage is TRBJ2-5; 12 bases map to TRBD2. The J call may not be correct, given that the DNA end is closer to TRBJ2-7. This CDR3 is built from 16 residues. The germline V gene has CDR1 KGHSH and CDR2 LQKENI. CDR3 protein: CASSPGTSGFSYEQYF. The CDR3, as DNA: TGTGCCAGCTCACCCGGGACTAGCGGGTTCTCCTACGAGCAGTACTTC.

V and J are TRBV28 and TRBJ1-4; 8 nucleotides match TRBD1. CDR3 length: 17 amino acids. Per the germline V gene, CDR1 is MDHEN and CDR2 is SYDVKM. V lost 7 bases to trimming and J lost 1 base; unmatched junction nucleotides: 11. In DNA form, the CDR3 reads TGTGCCAGCAACCCCCAGTTAGGGACAGGAACTAATGAAAAACTGTTTTTT. This codes for CASNPQLGTGTNEKLFF.

This clone has a handful of counts. This chain links TRBV19 with TRBJ1-2, with D possibly matching TRBD1 (5 bases). Germline V gene lookup returns CDR1 LNHDA and CDR2 SQIVND (reference sequence). Trimming stripped 4 bases from V and 3 bases from J, with 6 bases between. CDR3 length equals 12 residues. The CDR3: CASSRGYYGYTF. The CDR3 DNA is TGTGCCAGTAGTAGGGGCTACTATGGCTACACCTTC.

The chain carries TRBV7-3 and TRBJ2-2, with 7 bases identical to TRBD1. The trim removed 5 bases at V and 8 bases at J, leaving 8 bases unmatched. This CDR3 has 14 residues. CDR1 SGHTA and CDR2 FQGTGA come from the germline V gene. The CDR3 here is CASSPQGIAGELFF. CDR3 in DNA: TGTGCCAGCAGCCCACAGGGGATAGCTGGGGAGCTGTTTTTT.

The chain recombines TRBV11-2 with TRBJ2-7; D is ambiguous. This CDR3 region has 14 residues. Germline CDR1 reads SGHAT; CDR2 reads FQNNGV. V dropped 5 bases and J dropped 4 bases, with 15 bases sitting between them. The CDR3 DNA follows: TGTGCCAGCAGCCCTATGGCGGTGATTTACGAGCAGTACTTC. Its translation: CASSPMAVIYEQYF. Supplemented by reference TRBV11-2 and TRBJ2-7, the full variable domain reads EAGVAQSPRYKIIEKRQSVAFWCNPISGHATLYWYQQILGQGPKLLIQFQNNGVVDDSQLPKDRFSAERLKGVDSTLKIQPAKLEDSAVYLCASSPMAVIYEQYFGPGTRLTVT.

V is TRBV11-3 and J is TRBJ2-7; 13 bases map to TRBD2. In germline, CDR1 is SGHNT, CDR2 YENEEA. V trimming: 5 bases; J trimming: 6 bases; junction bases outside the gene matches: 4. The CDR3 has 14 residues. This CDR3 reads CASSPGLAGAEQYF. The CDR3 DNA sequence: TGTGCCAGCAGCCCTGGACTAGCGGGAGCCGAGCAGTACTTC.

This clone was seen a single time. V usage is TRBV2 and J usage is TRBJ2-3; D not resolved. From germline, CDR1 is SNHLY and CDR2 FYNNEI. V shed 1 base and J shed 3 bases, with 11 bases lying between them. This CDR3 contains 15 residues. CDR3: CASSEGAGHTDTQYF. DNA of the CDR3: TGTGCCAGCAGTGAAGGGGCCGGCCATACAGATACGCAGTATTTT.

The CDR3 spells CASSLAPGLFAGELFF. Here the CDR3 DNA reads TGTGCCAGCAGCTTAGCCCCCGGACTATTTGCCGGGGAGCTGTTTTTT. The genes are TRBV7-7 and TRBJ2-2; tentatively, D is TRBD2 (6 bases). The germline gives CDR1 SSHAT, CDR2 FNYEAQ (reference sequence). CDR3 size: 16 residues. V was pared by 0 bases and J by 6 bases, with 14 bases between.

The rearrangement uses TRBV7-9 and TRBJ2-7; D may be TRBD2 (6 bases). CDR3 length: 17 residues. V shed 3 bases and J shed 2 bases, with 20 bases lying between them. CDR1 SEHNR and CDR2 FQNEAQ come from the germline V gene (reference sequence). CDR3 amino acids: CASSLGGQQIGPYEQYF. CDR3 nucleotides: TGTGCCAGCAGCTTGGGAGGCCAACAGATAGGGCCCTACGAGCAGTACTTC.

The J gene is TRBJ2-7, the V gene TRBV27, with 12 bases lining up with TRBD1. V shed 6 bases, J shed 2 bases, and the junction held 17 bases outside the gene matches. The CDR3 runs 19 residues. Germline V lookup: CDR1 MNHEY, CDR2 SMNVEV (reference sequence). As DNA, the CDR3 is TGTGCCAGCAGGGGCTCTACCGGGACAGGGGGCGCTATCGCCTACGAGCAGTACTTC. It translates to CASRGSTGTGGAIAYEQYF.

The rearrangement uses TRBV27 and TRBJ2-3; 9 bases align to TRBD2. Losses at the gene ends were 3 bases for V and 6 bases for J; bases not matched to a gene: 13. Germline lookup yields CDR1 MNHEY and CDR2 SMNVEV (reference sequence). This CDR3 is 17 amino acids long. CDR3 nucleotide sequence: TGTGCCAGCAGTTTCATCCTGGGACTAGCCTTTACGGATACGCAGTATTTT. Translation gives CASSFILGLAFTDTQYF.